These 21 T cell receptor beta chains came from one sample sequenced in a study of Ad26.COV2.S vaccination and SARS-CoV-2 variants. The data were produced by immunoSEQ multiplex PCR, yet TCRdb's version contains in-frame clones alone and is incomplete. The data show roughly 400,000 clones, roughly 90% seen once. Treatment specified: roughly 20 received Ad26.COV2.S at low or high dose, single or two shots; roughly five received placebo; per-sample allocation not given. All samples were drawn on day 63, counting from the first vaccine or placebo injection. The specimen was peripheral blood, collected in a trial of Ad26.COV2.S vaccine versus placebo. These receptors were obtained from a person aged 18-60 years who received the Ad26.COV2.S COVID-19 vaccine or a placebo.

The chain links TRBV18 to TRBJ2-6; the D is unclear. In germline, CDR1 is KGHSH, CDR2 LQKENI. The CDR3 extends over 16 amino acids. The V end lost 1 base, the J end lost 6 bases, and 13 bases lay between the germline ends. The chain's CDR3 is CASSPLPPMLANVLTF. The CDR3 DNA sequence: TGTGCCAGCTCACCACTGCCGCCGATGTTGGCCAACGTCCTGACTTTC. The variable domain in full, with the rest retrieved from reference TRBV18 and TRBJ2-6, is NAGVMQNPRHLVRRRGQEARLRCSPMKGHSHVYWYRQLPEEGLKFMVYLQKENIIDESGMPKERFSAEFPKEGPSILRIQQVVRGDSAAYFCASSPLPPMLANVLTFGAGSRLTVL.

The CDR3 loop reads CASSLLSARQHNQPQHF. The DNA of the CDR3 is TGTGCCAGCAGCTTATTATCTGCGCGGCAGCACAATCAGCCCCAGCATTTT. The V gene is TRBV7-8, the J gene TRBJ1-5; D ambiguous. The V gene lost 2 bases and the J gene lost 3 bases, with 17 bases spanning the gap. CDR1 and CDR2 from the germline V gene are SGHVS and FQNEAQ. There are 17 residues in the CDR3.

This clone occurred once. The chain couples TRBV18 to TRBJ1-3; 9 bases match TRBD1. The CDR3 consists of 15 residues. Germline V gene data show CDR1 as KGHSH and CDR2 as LQKENI. The V segment lost 2 bases and the J segment 2 bases; nucleotides outside the gene matches: 1. CDR3 DNA: TGTGCCAGCTCACCATGGGACAGGGCTGGAAACACCATATATTTT. This codes for CASSPWDRAGNTIYF.

The rearrangement links TRBV6-1 to TRBJ1-1; TRBD1 matches 9 bases. Looked up from germline, CDR1 is MNHNS and CDR2 is SASEGT. Trimming took 3 bases from V and 4 from J; bases not matched to a gene: 0. CDR3 length: 13 residues. CDR3 nucleotide sequence: TGTGCCAGCAGTGAGGACAGGGGCACTGAAGCTTTCTTT. Its protein is CASSEDRGTEAFF.

The DNA for the CDR3 is TGTGCCAGTCGCTCACAGGGGACGGGCTATGGCTACACCTTC. Its translation: CASRSQGTGYGYTF. The chain has TRBV6-5 and TRBJ1-2; 7 bases fit TRBD1. CDR1 is MNHEY, CDR2 SVGAGI, per germline. The V gene end was trimmed by 9 bases and the J gene end by 4 bases; junction bases not matched to a gene: 11. This CDR3 comprises 14 residues.

This chain uses TRBV4-3 with TRBJ1-2; D unclear. Looked up from germline, CDR1 is LGHNA and CDR2 is YSLEER. Trimming took off 0 bases at V and 1 base at J, with 9 bases between the two ends. The CDR3 runs to 15 residues. CDR3 sequence reads: CASSQDRLINYGYTF. For the CDR3, the DNA is TGCGCCAGCAGCCAAGATAGGTTGATTAACTATGGCTACACCTTC.

This clone was observed a few times. This chain connects TRBV25-1 to TRBJ2-6; D is perhaps TRBD1 (5 bases). Per the germline V gene, CDR1 is MGHDK and CDR2 is SYGVNS. Deletions cut 8 bases from V and 0 bases from J, with 17 bases between. The CDR3 has 17 residues. CDR3 region: CASSGRQSLSGANVLTF. The DNA of the CDR3 is TGTGCCAGCTCCGGCCGACAGTCGCTCTCTGGGGCCAACGTCCTGACTTTC.

The chain couples TRBV7-2 to TRBJ1-1; D is possibly TRBD1 (5 bases). V was trimmed by 4 bases and J by 0 bases, leaving 15 bases between them. This CDR3 has 16 residues. Germline-derived CDR1 and CDR2 are SGHTA and FQGNSA. DNA of the CDR3: TGTGCCAGCAGCTATACCGGGACCTATCTGAACACTGAAGCTTTCTTT. Its protein is CASSYTGTYLNTEAFF.

This chain connects TRBV19 to TRBJ2-3, with a tentative D call TRBD1 (6 bases). CDR3 length equals 18 residues. Trimming removed 4 bases at V and 1 base at J, with 21 bases between. Germline CDR1 is LNHDA and CDR2 is SQIVND (reference sequence). CDR3 DNA sequence: TGTGCCAGTAGTACTCGGACCCTGACAGGCCCCCGCACAGATACGCAGTATTTT. Amino acid sequence: CASSTRTLTGPRTDTQYF.

The chain employs TRBV20-1 and TRBJ1-2, with TRBD1 matching 10 bases. CDR3 length: 13 residues. V shed 3 bases, J shed 7 bases, and the junction held 5 bases outside the gene matches. Germline loops: CDR1 DFQATT, CDR2 SNEGSKA (reference sequence). CDR3 in DNA: TGCAGTGCTAGTCAACGGACAGGGGGTGGCTACACCTTC. Translation: CSASQRTGGGYTF.

V usage is TRBV19 and J usage is TRBJ1-1; no definite D call. CDR1 and CDR2 from the germline V gene are LNHDA and SQIVND (reference sequence). The length of the CDR3 is 16 residues. V was pared by 3 bases and J by 0 bases, with 14 bases between. The DNA for the CDR3 is TGTGCCAGTAGTATGAAGAGGATTTGGATGAACACTGAAGCTTTCTTT. Its protein product is CASSMKRIWMNTEAFF.

This chain joins TRBV9 and TRBJ1-1; D is ambiguous. V lost 0 bases and J 4 bases, leaving 10 bases between the germline ends. Germline assignment: CDR1 SGDLS and CDR2 YYNGEE. The CDR3 is made up of 14 amino acids. The DNA for the CDR3 is TGTGCCAGCAGCGTAGTGAGACATAGCACTGAAGCTTTCTTT. Encoded protein: CASSVVRHSTEAFF.

This rearrangement joins TRBV7-9 to TRBJ1-2; TRBD1 aligns across 9 bases. The germline gives CDR1 SEHNR, CDR2 FQNEAQ (reference sequence). V was clipped by 5 bases and J by 7 bases; unmatched bases: 8. The CDR3 has 14 residues. CDR3 region: CASSKGQGSFGYTF. For the CDR3, the DNA is TGTGCCAGCAGCAAAGGACAGGGGTCCTTTGGCTACACCTTC. Looking up the rest from reference TRBV7-9 and TRBJ1-2 gives the full variable domain: DTGVSQNPRHKITKRGQNVTFRCDPISEHNRLYWYRQTLGQGPEFLTYFQNEAQLEKSRLLSDRFSAERPKGSFSTLEIQRTEQGDSAMYLCASSKGQGSFGYTFGSGTRLTVV.

The gene calls are TRBV9 and TRBJ2-1; TRBD2 aligns across 13 bases. Germline trimming cut 1 base from V and 9 bases from J; bases unmatched to any gene: 10. CDR3 length equals 17 residues. CDR1 SGDLS and CDR2 YYNGEE come from the germline V gene. CDR3 nucleotides: TGTGCCAGCAGCGTAACCGGGACTAGCGGGGCGTATGGTGAGCAGTTCTTC. This sequence encodes CASSVTGTSGAYGEQFF.

The rearrangement joins TRBV2 to TRBJ2-7, with 8 bases identical to TRBD1. V dropped 8 bases and J dropped 12; count of bases not matched to a gene: 15. The CDR3 is made up of 13 amino acids. Germline values: CDR1 SNHLY, CDR2 FYNNEI. CDR3 nucleotide sequence: TGTGCCAGCCGGTGGGGTACACAGGGGGGCTTGTACTTC. It yields the protein CASRWGTQGGLYF. Full variable domain (remainder filled in from reference TRBV2 and TRBJ2-7): EPEVTQTPSHQVTQMGQEVILRCVPISNHLYFYWYRQILGQKVEFLVSFYNNEISEKSEIFDDQFSVERPDGSNFTLKIRSTKLEDSAMYFCASRWGTQGGLYFGPGTRLTVT.

This clone has only one observation. This chain connects TRBV30 to TRBJ2-7; D remains ambiguous. The CDR3 has 13 amino acids. V was shortened by 7 bases and J by 0 bases, with 13 bases between the two germline ends. Germline V lookup: CDR1 GTSNPN, CDR2 SVGIG (reference sequence). The CDR3 sequence is CASKTTGSYEQYF. The CDR3 DNA sequence: TGTGCCTCAAAGACCACCGGCTCCTACGAGCAGTACTTC.

This chain uses TRBV4-3 with TRBJ2-2; TRBD1 aligns across 8 bases. Germline-derived CDR1 and CDR2 are LGHNA and YSLEER. Unmatched junction bases numbered 4, after V lost 1 base and J lost 3 bases. The CDR3 consists of 16 residues. CDR3 nucleotide sequence: TGCGCCAGCAGCCAAGGGACAGGGCAGTACACCGGGGAGCTGTTTTTT. It is translated as CASSQGTGQYTGELFF.

V gene TRBV7-8 combines with J gene TRBJ1-5; the D is unclear. Germline CDR1 reads SGHVS; CDR2 reads FQNEAQ. V dropped 1 base and J dropped 0 bases, with 19 bases sitting between them. CDR3 size: 19 residues. DNA of the CDR3: TGTGCCAGCAGCTTAGATGGTGACCGAGTAGGAATTAGCAATCAGCCCCAGCATTTT. Translated, it gives CASSLDGDRVGISNQPQHF.

The chain has TRBV19 and TRBJ1-1, with D perhaps matching TRBD1 (5 bases). This CDR3 spans 15 amino acids. Germline V lookup: CDR1 LNHDA, CDR2 SQIVND (reference sequence). With 3 bases removed from V and 1 base from J, the gap between germline ends came to 12 bases. The CDR3 DNA reads as TGTGCCAGTAGTATTCAAGACAGCTCGAACACTGAAGCTTTCTTT. Protein sequence: CASSIQDSSNTEAFF.

The genes are TRBV6-4 and TRBJ2-3; no firm D call. Germline V gene sequence: CDR1 MRHNA, CDR2 SNTAGT. The CDR3 is made up of 13 amino acids. V lost 5 bases and J 4 bases, leaving 10 bases between the germline ends. The CDR3, as DNA: TGTGCCAGCAGTCTACTTGTCTCAGATACGCAGTATTTT. It encodes CASSLLVSDTQYF.

The chain has TRBV5-1 and TRBJ2-1, with D possibly being TRBD2 (6 bases). Germline CDR1 reads SGHRS; CDR2 reads YFSETQ. Trimming removed 0 bases from V and 8 bases from J, with 9 bases in between. This CDR3 is built from 13 residues. CDR3 nucleotides: TGCGCCAGCAGCTTGGCGGCTAGCGATGAGCAGTTCTTC. This translates into CASSLAASDEQFF. The complete variable domain, with remaining parts taken from reference TRBV5-1 and TRBJ2-1, reads KAGVTQTPRYLIKTRGQQVTLSCSPISGHRSVSWYQQTPGQGLQFLFEYFSETQRNKGNFPGRFSGRQFSNSRSEMNVSTLELGDSALYLCASSLAASDEQFFGPGTRLTVL.